This T cell receptor (beta chain) was identified in a study of early T cells in non-severe SARS-CoV-2 infection (dated by TCRdb to 2020 to 2022). Regarding the study in general: TCR sequencing used bulk RNA from unsorted whole blood, so alpha and beta chains could not be paired.

Points the paper makes about the study in general: VDJdb matching was skewed toward anti-spike CD8 responses and likely underestimated virus-specific expansions, missing private and CD4 specificities.

The CDR3, cysteine through phenylalanine, is 17 amino acids long. This entry keeps only the CDR3 DNA: 51 bases, framed from base 1. According to the germline V gene, CDR1 reads MGHRA and CDR2 reads YSYEKL. Relative to germline, V is missing 0 bases and J is missing 4 bases, with 8 bases of the junction outside any gene match. This was a case-control study nested in a cohort of healthcare workers in London, UK, who had nasopharyngeal swab PCR tests and blood samples taken every week. Healthcare workers were recruited between 23 and 31 March 2020, during the week of the UK lockdown, and were followed weekly for up to roughly 16 weeks. In its sample, this clonotype was seen many times. There is no known antigen for this receptor. No base-level quality is on record; no much larger clone is a single base apart. The library was made by 5' RACE. Sequencing relied on a NextSeq 500. The TCR library protocol attached unique molecular identifiers to individual cDNA molecules to correct for sequencing error and PCR bias. Both TCR alpha and beta chains were sequenced, and tight co-correlation was observed between alpha and beta sequence abundances in each sample. From the authors' description of their analysis: Decombinator V4 was used to annotate the V gene, J gene and CDR3 of the TCR sequences. TCRs were defined as expanded if a significant change between any two time points was detected under a Poisson model with p below 0.0001. TCR abundances were normalised to the total number of TCRs sequenced per sample and were expressed as counts per million. MAIT TCRs were defined by TRAV1-2 paired with TRAJ12, TRAJ20 or TRAJ33, and iNKT TCRs by TRAV10 paired with TRAJ18. VDJdb, accessed on 1 November 2021, was searched for TCRs annotated for CMV, EBV and SARS-CoV-2, and TCRs annotated for more than one antigen were excluded. TCRdb reprocessing: public reads trimmed at Q25 with fastp, clones called with MiXCR, in-frame beta chains kept. Every distinct CDR3 protein forms one entry, paired with its most common genes and DNA. TCRdb's processing, not the authors', yielded these V and J calls. This sample lists approximately 74,000 distinct CDR3 sequences; 11% to 15% were detected once. 10% to 11% of the sample goes to the ten largest clones.

The chain was built from TRBV4-1 and TRBJ2-3, with 9 middle bases fitting TRBD1. This sequence originates from an adult who was a healthcare worker with PCR-confirmed SARS-CoV-2 infection or an uninfected control (not recorded which). Sequenced: whole blood. CDR3 region: CASSQEGRTGDPDTQYF. The bases read TGCGCCAGCAGCCAAGAGGGGCGGACAGGGGATCCAGATACGCAGTATTTT.